This TCR beta chain was sequenced in a study of blood T cell repertoires in COVID-19. Study summary: T cells, B-cell-depleted T cells, or PBMCs supplied cDNA or gDNA.

The CDR3 spans 15 residues. Trimming left V 6 bases short and J 0 bases short, with 11 bases between. Germline V CDR1 and CDR2: MDHEN, SYDVKM. Sequencing was performed with immunoSEQ multiplex PCR; in TCRdb, only in-frame clones are kept and a portion is missing. This sample carries 210,000 or so clones, 75% to 90% of them seen once, and the ten largest clones take 2% to 3%. The chain joins TRBV28 to TRBJ2-2; the D is unclear. This clonotype originated in a man aged 25-40 years with COVID-19, enrolled during active disease. Sequences were obtained from peripheral blood. The CDR3 region is CASSPLTSNTGELFF. DNA for the CDR3: TGTGCCAGCAGCCCGCTCACATCGAACACCGGGGAGCTGTTTTTT.